This TCR beta chain was obtained from a study of control samples from healthy donors and cancer patients. Germline values: CDR1 LGHDT, CDR2 YNNKEL (reference sequence). The CDR3 spans 14 residues. V was pared by 4 bases and J by 5 bases, with 11 bases between. The protocol was immunoSEQ multiplex PCR, while the TCRdb copy is restricted to in-frame clones and leaves out a portion. The data contain roughly 450,000 clones, 90% of them singletons. This TCR came from a man aged 35 to 55 with head and neck cancer. This sequence joins TRBV3-1 (or the pseudogene TRBV3-2) and TRBJ1-4; possible D gene TRBD1, 5 bases. Sequencing input: PBMCs. This chain's CDR3 is CASSPGLLNEKLFF. Here the CDR3 DNA reads TGTGCCAGCAGCCCGGGACTGCTCAATGAAAAACTGTTTTTT.